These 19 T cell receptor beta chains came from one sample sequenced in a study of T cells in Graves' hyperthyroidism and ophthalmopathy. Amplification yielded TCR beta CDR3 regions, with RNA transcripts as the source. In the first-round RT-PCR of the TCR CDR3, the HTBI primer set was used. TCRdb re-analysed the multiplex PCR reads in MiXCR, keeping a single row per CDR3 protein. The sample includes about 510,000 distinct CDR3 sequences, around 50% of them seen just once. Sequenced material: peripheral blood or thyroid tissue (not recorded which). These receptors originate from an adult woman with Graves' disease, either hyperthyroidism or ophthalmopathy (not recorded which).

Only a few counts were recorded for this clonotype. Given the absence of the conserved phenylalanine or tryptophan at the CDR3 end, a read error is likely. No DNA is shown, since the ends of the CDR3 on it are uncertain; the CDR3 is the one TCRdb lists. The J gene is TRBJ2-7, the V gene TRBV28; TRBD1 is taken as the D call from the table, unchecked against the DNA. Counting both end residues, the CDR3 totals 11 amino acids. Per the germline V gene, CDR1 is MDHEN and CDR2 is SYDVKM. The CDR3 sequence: CASSSSGTPRL.

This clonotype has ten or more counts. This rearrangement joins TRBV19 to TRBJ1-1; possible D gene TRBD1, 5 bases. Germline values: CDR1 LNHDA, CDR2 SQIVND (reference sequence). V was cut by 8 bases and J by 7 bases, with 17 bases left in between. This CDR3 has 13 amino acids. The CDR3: CASFRAGSLEAFF. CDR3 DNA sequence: TGTGCCAGTTTTCGGGCAGGGAGCCTTGAAGCTTTCTTT. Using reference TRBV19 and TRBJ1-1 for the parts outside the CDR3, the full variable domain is DGGITQSPKYLFRKEGQNVTLSCEQNLNHDAMYWYRQDPGQGLRLIYYSQIVNDFQKGDIAEGYSVSREKKESFPLTVTSAQKNPTAFYLCASFRAGSLEAFFGQGTRLTVV.

The CDR3 coding sequence is TGTGCCAGCAGCCGCGACACGGTTAATCAGCCCCAGCATTTT. It encodes CASSRDTVNQPQHF. This chain uses TRBV7-8 with TRBJ1-5; no clear D. Per the germline V gene, CDR1 is SGHVS and CDR2 is FQNEAQ. Trimming removed 5 bases at V and 4 bases at J, with 12 bases between. The CDR3 contains 14 residues.

CDR3 in DNA: TGTGCCACCAGTGATGGGCGAGACACCGGGGAGCTGTTTTTT. Encoded protein: CATSDGRDTGELFF. The rearrangement uses TRBV24-1 and TRBJ2-2; D unresolved. This CDR3 is 14 amino acids long. Germline CDR1 reads KGHDR; CDR2 reads SFDVKD. Trimming took off 3 bases at V and 3 bases at J, with 7 bases between the two ends.

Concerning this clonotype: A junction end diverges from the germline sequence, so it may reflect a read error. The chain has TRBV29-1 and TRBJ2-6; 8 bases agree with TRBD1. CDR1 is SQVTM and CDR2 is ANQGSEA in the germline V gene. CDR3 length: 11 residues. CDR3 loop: CSGRQGSTEAF. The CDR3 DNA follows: TGCAGCGGCCGACAGGGGAGCACTGAAGCTTTC.

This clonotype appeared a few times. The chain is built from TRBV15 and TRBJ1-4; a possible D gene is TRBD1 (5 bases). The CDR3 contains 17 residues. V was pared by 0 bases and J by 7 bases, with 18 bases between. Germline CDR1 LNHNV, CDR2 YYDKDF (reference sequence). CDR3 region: CATSRDRRAGLREKLFF. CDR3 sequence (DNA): TGTGCCACCAGCAGAGATAGACGAGCAGGGTTACGTGAAAAACTGTTTTTT.

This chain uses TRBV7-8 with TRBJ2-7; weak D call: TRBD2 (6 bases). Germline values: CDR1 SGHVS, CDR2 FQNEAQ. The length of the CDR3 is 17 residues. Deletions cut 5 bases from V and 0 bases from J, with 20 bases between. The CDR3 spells CASSVRRRDGHSYEQYF. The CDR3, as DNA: TGTGCCAGCAGCGTCAGGCGGCGGGACGGACACTCCTACGAGCAGTACTTC. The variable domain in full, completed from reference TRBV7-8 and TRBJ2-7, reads GAGVSQSPRYKVAKRGQDVALRCDPISGHVSLFWYQQALGQGPEFLTYFQNEAQLDKSGLPSDRFFAERPEGSVSTLKIQRTQQEDSAVYLCASSVRRRDGHSYEQYFGPGTRLTVT.

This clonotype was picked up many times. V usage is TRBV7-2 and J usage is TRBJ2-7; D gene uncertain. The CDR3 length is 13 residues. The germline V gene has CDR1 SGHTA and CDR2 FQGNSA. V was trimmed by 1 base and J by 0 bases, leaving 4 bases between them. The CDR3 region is CASSLGYSYEQYF. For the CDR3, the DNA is TGTGCCAGCAGCTTAGGGTACTCCTACGAGCAGTACTTC.

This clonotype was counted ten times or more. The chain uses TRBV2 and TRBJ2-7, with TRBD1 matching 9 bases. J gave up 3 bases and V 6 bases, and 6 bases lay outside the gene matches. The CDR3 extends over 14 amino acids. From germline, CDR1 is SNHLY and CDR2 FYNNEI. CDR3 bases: TGTGCCAGCAGGGCCGGGACAGGGAACTACGAGCAGTACTTC. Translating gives CASRAGTGNYEQYF.

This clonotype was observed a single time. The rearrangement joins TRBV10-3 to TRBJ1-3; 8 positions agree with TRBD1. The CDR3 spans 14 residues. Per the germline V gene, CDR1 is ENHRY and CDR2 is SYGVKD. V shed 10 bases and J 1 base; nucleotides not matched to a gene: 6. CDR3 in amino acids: CATGQGRSGNTIYF. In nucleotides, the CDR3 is TGTGCCACAGGACAGGGCCGATCTGGAAACACCATATATTTT.

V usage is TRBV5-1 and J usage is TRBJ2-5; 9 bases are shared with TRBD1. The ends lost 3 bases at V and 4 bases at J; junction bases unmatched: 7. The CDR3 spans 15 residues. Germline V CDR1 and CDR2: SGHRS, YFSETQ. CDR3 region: CASSSGQGASETQYF. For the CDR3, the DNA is TGCGCCAGCAGCTCGGGACAGGGTGCGTCAGAGACCCAGTACTTC. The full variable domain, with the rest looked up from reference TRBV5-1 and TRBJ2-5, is KAGVTQTPRYLIKTRGQQVTLSCSPISGHRSVSWYQQTPGQGLQFLFEYFSETQRNKGNFPGRFSGRQFSNSRSEMNVSTLELGDSALYLCASSSGQGASETQYFGPGTRLLVL.

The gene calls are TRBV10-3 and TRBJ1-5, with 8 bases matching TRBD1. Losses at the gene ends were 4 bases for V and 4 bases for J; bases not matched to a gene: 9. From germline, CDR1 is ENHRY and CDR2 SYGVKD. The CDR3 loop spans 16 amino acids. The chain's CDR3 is CAISGHAGQANQPQHF. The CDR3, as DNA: TGTGCCATCAGTGGACATGCGGGACAGGCAAATCAGCCCCAGCATTTT.

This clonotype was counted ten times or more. The CDR3 region has the DNA TGTGCCAGTAGTACTCGCGGCTCTGGGGCCAACGTCCTGACTTTC. It yields the protein CASSTRGSGANVLTF. J is TRBJ2-6 and V is TRBV19; D unresolved. The germline V gene encodes CDR1 LNHDA and CDR2 SQIVND (reference sequence). Trimming stripped 4 bases from V and 0 bases from J, with 7 bases between. This CDR3 is built from 15 residues. Looking up the rest from reference TRBV19 and TRBJ2-6 gives the full variable domain: DGGITQSPKYLFRKEGQNVTLSCEQNLNHDAMYWYRQDPGQGLRLIYYSQIVNDFQKGDIAEGYSVSREKKESFPLTVTSAQKNPTAFYLCASSTRGSGANVLTFGAGSRLTVL.

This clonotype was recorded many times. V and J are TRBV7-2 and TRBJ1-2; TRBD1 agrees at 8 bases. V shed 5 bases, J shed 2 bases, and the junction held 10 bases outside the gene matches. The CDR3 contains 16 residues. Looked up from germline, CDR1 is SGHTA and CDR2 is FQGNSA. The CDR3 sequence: CASSPTRQGTNYGYTF. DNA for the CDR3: TGTGCCAGCAGCCCAACCCGACAGGGGACCAACTATGGCTACACCTTC. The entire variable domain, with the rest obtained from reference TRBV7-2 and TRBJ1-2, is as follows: GAGVSQSPSNKVTEKGKDVELRCDPISGHTALYWYRQSLGQGLEFLIYFQGNSAPDKSGLPSDRFSAERTGGSVSTLTIQRTQQEDSAVYLCASSPTRQGTNYGYTFGSGTRLTVV.

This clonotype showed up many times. CDR3 bases: TGTGCCACCAGTAGCGGGAGGGCCTCCGAGCAGTACTTC. It specifies CATSSGRASEQYF. V usage is TRBV15 and J usage is TRBJ2-7; 11 nucleotides line up with TRBD2. Germline CDR1 and CDR2: LNHNV and YYDKDF (reference sequence). Trimming took 6 bases from V and 6 from J; bases not matched to a gene: 4. The CDR3 consists of 13 residues.

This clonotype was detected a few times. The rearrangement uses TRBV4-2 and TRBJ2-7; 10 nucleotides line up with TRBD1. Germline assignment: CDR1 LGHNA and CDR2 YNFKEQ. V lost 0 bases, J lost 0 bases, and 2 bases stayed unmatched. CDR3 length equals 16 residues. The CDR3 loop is CASSQEGTGASYEQYF. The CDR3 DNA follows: TGTGCCAGCAGCCAAGAAGGGACAGGGGCCTCCTACGAGCAGTACTTC.

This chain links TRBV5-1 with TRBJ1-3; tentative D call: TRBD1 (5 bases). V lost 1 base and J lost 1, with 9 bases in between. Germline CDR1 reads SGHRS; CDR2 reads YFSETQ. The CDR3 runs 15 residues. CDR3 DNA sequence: TGCGCCAGCAGCTTGAAGGGACCGTCTGGAAACACCATATATTTT. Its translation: CASSLKGPSGNTIYF.

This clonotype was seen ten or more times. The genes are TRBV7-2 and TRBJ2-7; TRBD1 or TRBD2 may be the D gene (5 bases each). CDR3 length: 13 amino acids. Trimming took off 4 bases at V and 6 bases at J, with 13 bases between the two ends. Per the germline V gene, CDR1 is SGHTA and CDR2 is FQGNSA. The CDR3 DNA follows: TGTGCCAGCAGCTCGGGACCTCCGGCCGAGCAGTACTTC. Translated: CASSSGPPAEQYF.

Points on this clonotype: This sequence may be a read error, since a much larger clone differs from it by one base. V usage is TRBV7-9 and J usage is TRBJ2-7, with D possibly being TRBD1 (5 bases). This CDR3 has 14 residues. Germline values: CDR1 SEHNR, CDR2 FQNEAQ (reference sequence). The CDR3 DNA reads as TGTCCCAGCAGTTTGGGGCAGGTTACCTACGAGCAGTACTTC. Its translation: CPSSLGQVTYEQYF.